The TCR beta chain under discussion was sequenced for a study of T-cell memory formation after mild COVID-19. This clonotype was found a few times. Its antigen is not identified. TCRdb re-called the 5' RACE reads through MiXCR, storing one row per CDR3 protein. The sample consists of about 320,000 distinct CDR3 sequences, roughly 13% of them appearing once. Trimming cost V 2 bases and J 13 bases, with 12 bases left between them. The CDR3 has 11 residues. From germline, CDR1 is SGHDT and CDR2 YYEEEE. Study-wide findings and caveats: Researchers report contracting CD4+ clones mostly in CM and EM, with CD8+ clones in EMRA.

This clonotype was obtained from a man between 18 and 29 years old who had mild COVID-19 (a few samples of this study predate the infection). Cell type and time point are not known. The chain employs TRBV5-6 and TRBJ1-2; D not certain. Sequenced: PBMCs or a T cell subset sorted from them (not recorded which). The CDR3 sequence: CASSLKLVVTF. In DNA, the CDR3 is TGTGCCAGCAGCTTAAAACTTGTCGTCACCTTC.